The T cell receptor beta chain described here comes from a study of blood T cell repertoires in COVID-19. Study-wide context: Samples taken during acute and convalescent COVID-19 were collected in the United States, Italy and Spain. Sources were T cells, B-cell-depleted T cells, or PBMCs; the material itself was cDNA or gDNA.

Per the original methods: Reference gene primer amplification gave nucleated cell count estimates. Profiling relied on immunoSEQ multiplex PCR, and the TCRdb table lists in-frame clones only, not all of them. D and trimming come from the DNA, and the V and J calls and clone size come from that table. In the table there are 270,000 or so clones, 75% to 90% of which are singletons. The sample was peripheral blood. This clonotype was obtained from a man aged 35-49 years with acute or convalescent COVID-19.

The CDR3 loop is CASSVSGTGIYGYTF. CDR3 nucleotide sequence: TGTGCCAGCAGCGTCTCCGGGACAGGAATCTATGGCTACACCTTC. The chain uses TRBV9 and TRBJ1-2, with TRBD1 matching 8 bases. Germline values: CDR1 SGDLS, CDR2 YYNGEE. The CDR3 consists of 15 residues. V was pared by 2 bases and J by 4 bases, with 7 bases of the junction left unmatched.